Listed here are 8 T cell receptor beta chains from one sample, sequenced in a study of T-cell reconstitution after alpha-beta-depleted transplantation in children. The authors prepared the TCRbeta library with unique molecular identifiers. TCRdb re-called the PCR reads through MiXCR, storing one row per CDR3 protein. The sample holds 200,000 or so distinct CDR3 sequences, about 6% seen once. Sequencing was performed on PBMCs, taken before TCRalphabeta/CD19-depleted stem cell transplant. The receptors shown here come from a girl younger than two with combined immunodeficiency, due to receive a stem cell transplant.

In this sample, this clonotype turned up many times. The chain has TRBV5-1 and TRBJ1-1, with D hard to call. This CDR3 spans 13 amino acids. Between the trimmed V and J ends, which lost 4 bases and 1 base, there was a span of 8 bases. The germline V gene has CDR1 SGHRS and CDR2 YFSETQ. The CDR3 loop is CASSGEGNTEAFF. In nucleotides, the CDR3 is TGCGCCAGCAGCGGAGAAGGGAACACTGAAGCTTTCTTT.

This clonotype was found many times. The rearrangement links TRBV7-9 to TRBJ2-5; D gene uncertain. Trimming took off 5 bases at V and 4 bases at J, with 14 bases between the two ends. Germline V gives CDR1 SEHNR, CDR2 FQNEAQ (reference sequence). The CDR3 length is 14 residues. In nucleotides, the CDR3 is TGTGCCAGCAGCGAGCATAGCATCTCAGAGACCCAGTACTTC. This gives the protein CASSEHSISETQYF.

Remarks on this clonotype: Lacking the conserved final phenylalanine or tryptophan, this CDR3 likely reflects a read error. It is unclear where the CDR3 begins or ends on the DNA, so no DNA is shown, and the CDR3 is as TCRdb lists it. V is TRBV1 and J is TRBJ2-3. TRBV1 is designated a pseudogene. The CDR3 spans 12 amino acids, including both terminal residues. CDR3 residues: CTSNRVTDTQYY.

This clonotype occurred many times. V gene TRBV20-1 combines with J gene TRBJ1-1; D uncertain. V was shortened by 1 base and J by 5 bases, with 8 bases between the two germline ends. The CDR3 has 12 amino acids. Germline CDR1 is DFQATT and CDR2 is SNEGSKA (reference sequence). DNA of the CDR3: TGCAGTGCTAGAGTAGAGGAGACTGAAGCTTTCTTT. Translating gives CSARVEETEAFF.

This clonotype occurred many times. The chain employs TRBV7-8 and TRBJ2-7; 9 positions match TRBD1. Germline CDR1 and CDR2: SGHVS and FQNEAQ. The CDR3 has 14 residues. The V segment lost 5 bases and the J segment 6 bases; nucleotides outside the gene matches: 8. CDR3: CASSRWTGVVEQYF. The CDR3 DNA reads as TGTGCCAGCAGCAGATGGACAGGGGTGGTCGAGCAGTACTTC.

This clonotype was seen at least ten times. The chain has TRBV12-3 or TRBV12-4 and TRBJ1-2; D is undetermined. V shed 3 bases and J shed 7 bases, with 6 bases lying between them. The CDR3 totals 11 residues. CDR3 sequence (DNA): TGTGCCAGCAGTTTTTCAGGTGGCTACACCTTC. Protein: CASSFSGGYTF.

The genes are TRBV7-2 and TRBJ2-5, with 7 bases aligning to TRBD2. This CDR3 is built from 17 residues. Trimming took 5 bases from V and 5 from J; bases not matched to a gene: 17. The germline V gene has CDR1 SGHTA and CDR2 FQGNSA. CDR3 amino acids: CASSGRGRGGFSETQYF. Here the CDR3 DNA reads TGTGCCAGCAGCGGCAGAGGGAGGGGCGGGTTCTCGGAGACCCAGTACTTC. The variable domain in full, completed from reference TRBV7-2 and TRBJ2-5, reads GAGVSQSPSNKVTEKGKDVELRCDPISGHTALYWYRQSLGQGLEFLIYFQGNSAPDKSGLPSDRFSAERTGGSVSTLTIQRTQQEDSAVYLCASSGRGRGGFSETQYFGPGTRLLVL.

This clonotype was seen ten or more times. The chain employs TRBV29-1 and TRBJ2-7, with D maybe TRBD1 (5 bases). The V end was cut by 7 bases, the J end by 0 bases, with 10 bases between. The CDR3 consists of 12 residues. CDR1 is SQVTM, CDR2 ANQGSEA, per germline. The CDR3 loop is CSGSGNSYEQYF. In DNA form, the CDR3 reads TGCAGCGGGTCAGGGAACTCCTACGAGCAGTACTTC.